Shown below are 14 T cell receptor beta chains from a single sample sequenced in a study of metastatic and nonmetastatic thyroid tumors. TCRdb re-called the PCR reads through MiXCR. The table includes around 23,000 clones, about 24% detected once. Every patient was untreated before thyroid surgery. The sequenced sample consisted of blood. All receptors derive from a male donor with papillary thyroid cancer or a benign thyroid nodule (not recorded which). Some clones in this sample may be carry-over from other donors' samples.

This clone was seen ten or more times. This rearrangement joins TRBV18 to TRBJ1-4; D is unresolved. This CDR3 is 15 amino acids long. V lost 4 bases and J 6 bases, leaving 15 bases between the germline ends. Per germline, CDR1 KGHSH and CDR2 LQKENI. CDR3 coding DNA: TGTGCCAGCTCACAGTGGCTGGGTACTGATGAAAAACTGTTTTTT. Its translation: CASSQWLGTDEKLFF.

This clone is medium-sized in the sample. Here the CDR3 reads CSARGGRGRYEQYF. The CDR3 DNA follows: TGCAGTGCTAGAGGGGGCCGGGGCCGCTACGAGCAGTACTTC. The genes are TRBV20-1 and TRBJ2-7; D possibly uses TRBD1 or TRBD2 (5 bases each). The CDR3 is 14 amino acids. Trimming took off 1 base at V and 3 bases at J, with 13 bases between the two ends. The germline V gene has CDR1 DFQATT and CDR2 SNEGSKA (reference sequence).

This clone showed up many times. CDR3 amino acids: CASSISGSMSYNEQFF. In nucleotides, the CDR3 is TGTGCCAGCAGCATTAGCGGGAGTATGTCCTACAATGAGCAGTTCTTC. This rearrangement joins TRBV5-8 to TRBJ2-1; 9 bases align to TRBD2. This CDR3 comprises 16 residues. Germline V gene lookup returns CDR1 SGHTS and CDR2 YDEGEE. Losses at the gene ends were 4 bases for V and 1 base for J; bases not matched to a gene: 6.

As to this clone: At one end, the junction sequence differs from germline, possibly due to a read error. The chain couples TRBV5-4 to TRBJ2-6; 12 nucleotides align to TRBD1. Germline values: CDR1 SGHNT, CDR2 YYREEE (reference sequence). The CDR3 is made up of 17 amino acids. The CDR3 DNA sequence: TGTGCCAGCAGCGTGGGGACAGGGGGCTCTGGTGCCAACGTCCTGACTTTC. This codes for CASSVGTGGSGANVLTF.

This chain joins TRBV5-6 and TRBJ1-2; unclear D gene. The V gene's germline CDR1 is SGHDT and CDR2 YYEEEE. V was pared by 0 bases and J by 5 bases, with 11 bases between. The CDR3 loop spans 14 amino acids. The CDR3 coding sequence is TGTGCCAGCAGCTTGGCCGGTCGGGAGTATGGCTACACCTTC. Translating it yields CASSLAGREYGYTF.

CDR3 amino acids: CASSFTRSGRGYTF. For the CDR3, the DNA is TGTGCCAGCAGTTTTACGCGGAGCGGGCGCGGCTACACCTTC. The chain employs TRBV28 and TRBJ1-2; D ambiguous. Per the germline V gene, CDR1 is MDHEN and CDR2 is SYDVKM. This CDR3 region has 14 residues. V was pared by 3 bases and J by 8 bases, with 16 bases between.

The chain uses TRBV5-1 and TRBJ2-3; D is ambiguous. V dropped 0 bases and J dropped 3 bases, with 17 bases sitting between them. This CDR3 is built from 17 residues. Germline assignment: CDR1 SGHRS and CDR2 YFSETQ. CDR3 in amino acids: CASSLGPRTGGTDTQYF. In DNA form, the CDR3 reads TGCGCCAGCAGCTTGGGGCCAAGGACCGGCGGTACAGATACGCAGTATTTT.

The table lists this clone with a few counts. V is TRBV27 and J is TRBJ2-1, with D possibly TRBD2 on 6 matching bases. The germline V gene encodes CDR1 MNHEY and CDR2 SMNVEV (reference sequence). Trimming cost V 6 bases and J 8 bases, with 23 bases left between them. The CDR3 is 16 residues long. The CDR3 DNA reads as TGTGCCAGCAGCTTAGTGGCGGGGTGTGGTGTAGATGAGCAGTTCTTC. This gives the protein CASSLVAGCGVDEQFF.

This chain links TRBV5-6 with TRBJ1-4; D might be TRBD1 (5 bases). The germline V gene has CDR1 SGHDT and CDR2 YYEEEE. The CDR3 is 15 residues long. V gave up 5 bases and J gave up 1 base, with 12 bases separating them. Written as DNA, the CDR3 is TGTGCCAGCAGACTCTACCAGGGAACTAATGAAAAACTGTTTTTT. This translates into CASRLYQGTNEKLFF. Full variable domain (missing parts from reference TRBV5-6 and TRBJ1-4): DAGVTQSPTHLIKTRGQQVTLRCSPKSGHDTVSWYQQALGQGPQFIFQYYEEEERQRGNFPDRFSGHQFPNYSSELNVNALLLGDSALYLCASRLYQGTNEKLFFGSGTQLSVL.

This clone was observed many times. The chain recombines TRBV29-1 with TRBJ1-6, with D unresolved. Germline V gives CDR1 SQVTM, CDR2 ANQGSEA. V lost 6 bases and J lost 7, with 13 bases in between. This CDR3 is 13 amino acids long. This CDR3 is CSVAYPRNSPLHF. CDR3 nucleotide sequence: TGCAGCGTGGCTTACCCGAGGAATTCACCCCTCCACTTT.

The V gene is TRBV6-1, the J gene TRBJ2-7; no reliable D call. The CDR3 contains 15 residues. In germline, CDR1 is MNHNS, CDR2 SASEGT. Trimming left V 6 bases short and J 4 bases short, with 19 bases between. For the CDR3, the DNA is TGTGCCAGCAGACCCGCCGAGCGAAACCAGTACGAGCAGTACTTC. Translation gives CASRPAERNQYEQYF.

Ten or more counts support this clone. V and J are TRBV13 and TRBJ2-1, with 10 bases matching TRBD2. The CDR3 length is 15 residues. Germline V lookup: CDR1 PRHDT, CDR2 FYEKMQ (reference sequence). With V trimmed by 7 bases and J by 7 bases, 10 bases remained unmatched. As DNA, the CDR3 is TGTGCCAGCAACCTCGCAGCGGGAGGGGGGAATGAGCAGTTCTTC. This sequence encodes CASNLAAGGGNEQFF.

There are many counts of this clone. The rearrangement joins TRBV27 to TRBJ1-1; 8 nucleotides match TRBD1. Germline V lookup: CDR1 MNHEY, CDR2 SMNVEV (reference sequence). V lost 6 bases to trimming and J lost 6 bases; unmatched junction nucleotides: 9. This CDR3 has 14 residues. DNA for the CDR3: TGTGCCAGCAGCTTCGGACAGGGCCCTTCTGAAGCTTTCTTT. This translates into CASSFGQGPSEAFF.

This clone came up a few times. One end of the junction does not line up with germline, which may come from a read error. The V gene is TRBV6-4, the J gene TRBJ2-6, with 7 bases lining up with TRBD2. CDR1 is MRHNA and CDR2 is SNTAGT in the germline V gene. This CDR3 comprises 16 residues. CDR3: CASSTSIGSWANVLTF. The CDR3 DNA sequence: TGTGCCAGCTCGACTAGCATAGGCTCTTGGGCCAACGTCCTGACTTTC.